This passage covers 28 T cell receptor beta chains from one sample sequenced in a study of blood T cell repertoires in COVID-19. Data came from immunoSEQ multiplex PCR; TCRdb stores just in-frame clones and leaves some out. The sample carries about 100,000 clones, about 90% recorded once. Sequenced material: peripheral blood. These receptors came from a young man in a cohort sampled during active COVID-19.

V is TRBV7-2 and J is TRBJ2-3; D uncertain. V lost 1 base and J 5 bases, leaving 16 bases between the germline ends. The CDR3 runs 16 residues. Germline V lookup: CDR1 SGHTA, CDR2 FQGNSA. Here the CDR3 reads CASSLGWLVPGDTQYF. In DNA, the CDR3 is TGTGCCAGCAGCTTAGGGTGGCTAGTCCCGGGAGATACGCAGTATTTT.

This sequence joins TRBV11-3 and TRBJ2-1; 8 positions match TRBD2. This CDR3 is built from 14 residues. Germline CDR1 SGHNT, CDR2 YENEEA. J lost 8 bases, V lost 0 bases, and 3 bases had no gene match. The CDR3 loop is CASSLDRGGHEQFF. CDR3 DNA: TGTGCCAGCAGCTTAGATCGGGGGGGGCATGAGCAGTTCTTC.

In this sample, this clone turned up once. The V gene is TRBV19, the J gene TRBJ1-2; 7 bases map to TRBD1. CDR3 length equals 15 residues. Trimming cost V 3 bases and J 4 bases; bases outside gene matches: 8. Germline CDR1 is LNHDA and CDR2 is SQIVND (reference sequence). The CDR3 sequence is CASSMGTDGTYGYTF. The CDR3 region has the DNA TGTGCCAGTAGTATGGGGACAGACGGAACCTATGGCTACACCTTC.

V is TRBV4-1 and J is TRBJ2-3; a weak D match, TRBD2 (5 bases). Germline CDR1 is MGHRA and CDR2 is YSYEKL. Between the trimmed V and J ends, which lost 3 bases and 4 bases, there was a span of 20 bases. CDR3 size: 17 residues. CDR3 protein: CASSQATGPLGADTQYF. The CDR3 DNA is TGCGCCAGCAGCCAGGCAACCGGGCCCCTGGGAGCAGATACGCAGTATTTT.

This clone occurred a few times. The gene calls are TRBV7-9 and TRBJ2-7; D may be TRBD1 (6 bases). CDR1 and CDR2 (germline): SEHNR, FQNEAQ (reference sequence). Trimming pared 4 bases from V and 3 bases from J, leaving 13 bases between. The length of the CDR3 is 14 residues. The CDR3 DNA is TGTGCCAGCAGCTCCACGACAGGAGTCTACGAGCAGTACTTC. Its protein product is CASSSTTGVYEQYF.

This sequence joins TRBV7-9 and TRBJ2-5; TRBD1 agrees at 7 bases. After removal of 5 bases from V and 4 bases from J, the junction contained 7 bases not matched to a gene. The CDR3 covers 14 residues. Germline V gene lookup returns CDR1 SEHNR and CDR2 FQNEAQ (reference sequence). The CDR3 region is CASSPGQVPETQYF. In nucleotides, the CDR3 is TGTGCCAGCAGCCCAGGACAGGTACCAGAGACCCAGTACTTC.

V and J are TRBV6-5 and TRBJ2-2, with 8 bases lining up with TRBD2. The germline CDR1 and CDR2 sequences are MNHEY and SVGAGI. The CDR3 length is 16 residues. With 1 base clipped from V and 6 bases from J, the junction kept 7 bases outside the gene matches. CDR3 region: CASSYLVSGESGELFF. The CDR3 DNA sequence: TGTGCCAGCAGTTACTTGGTTAGCGGGGAATCCGGGGAGCTGTTTTTT.

The V and J genes are TRBV29-1 and TRBJ2-5, with TRBD1 matching 8 bases. Germline V gives CDR1 SQVTM, CDR2 ANQGSEA. The CDR3 has 14 amino acids. V lost 7 bases, J lost 4 bases, and 11 bases stayed unmatched. This CDR3 is CSGGDRSARETQYF. The DNA for the CDR3 is TGCAGCGGCGGGGACAGGTCGGCGAGAGAGACCCAGTACTTC.

The gene calls are TRBV5-6 and TRBJ2-7; 9 nucleotides align to TRBD1. Per the germline V gene, CDR1 is SGHDT and CDR2 is YYEEEE. Trimming at V came to 4 bases and at J to 6 bases, leaving 14 bases not matched to a gene. This CDR3 region has 16 residues. CDR3 region: CASSALTGGGIGEQYF. The DNA for the CDR3 is TGTGCCAGCAGCGCTCTAACAGGGGGCGGAATAGGCGAGCAGTACTTC.

This chain joins TRBV11-2 and TRBJ2-5, with 11 bases that match TRBD1. CDR3 length: 14 amino acids. CDR1 SGHAT and CDR2 FQNNGV come from the germline V gene. With V trimmed by 5 bases and J by 4 bases, 3 bases remained unmatched. CDR3 sequence: CASSLGQGVETQYF. CDR3 in DNA: TGTGCCAGCAGCCTGGGACAGGGGGTAGAGACCCAGTACTTC.

The chain couples TRBV10-3 to TRBJ1-1; D gene unclear. The CDR3 has 11 amino acids. V was shortened by 4 bases and J by 10 bases, with 10 bases between the two germline ends. CDR1 and CDR2 (germline): ENHRY, SYGVKD. CDR3 nucleotide sequence: TGTGCCATCAGTGCCGGCTTAGCAGCTTTCTTT. Residues: CAISAGLAAFF.

The chain carries TRBV30 and TRBJ2-7, with TRBD2 matching over 10 bases. Losses at the gene ends were 4 bases for V and 3 bases for J; bases not matched to a gene: 6. This CDR3 is 14 amino acids long. CDR1 is GTSNPN, CDR2 SVGIG, per germline (reference sequence). The CDR3 region has the DNA TGTGCCTGGACTCTCAGCGGGGGGGACTACGAGCAGTACTTC. Its translation: CAWTLSGGDYEQYF. Full variable domain (outside the CDR3, taken from reference TRBV30 and TRBJ2-7): SQTIHQWPATLVQPVGSPLSLECTVEGTSNPNLYWYRQAAGRGLQLLFYSVGIGQISSEVPQNLSASRPQDRQFILSSKKLLLSDSGFYLCAWTLSGGDYEQYFGPGTRLTVT.

This clone has a single count. One base away lies a much larger clone, so this may be a sequencing read error. The V call is TRBV6-4, the J call TRBJ2-3, with TRBD2 matching 10 bases. Losses at the gene ends were 3 bases for V and 4 bases for J; bases not matched to a gene: 4. CDR3 length: 15 residues. The germline V gene encodes CDR1 MRHNA and CDR2 SNTAGT. As DNA, the CDR3 is TGTGCCAGCAGTGAAAGCGGGGGGGCCGCAGATACGCAGTATTTT. This gives the protein CASSESGGAADTQYF.

The chain carries TRBV15 and TRBJ2-5, with no clear D. The CDR3 extends over 14 amino acids. Germline CDR1 and CDR2: LNHNV and YYDKDF (reference sequence). V was trimmed by 1 base and J by 4 bases, leaving 10 bases between them. CDR3 bases: TGTGCCACCAGCAGAGGGTCCCAGTCAGAGACCCAGTACTTC. The encoded protein is CATSRGSQSETQYF.

A few counts support this clone. The J gene is TRBJ2-1, the V gene TRBV6-4; tentatively, D is TRBD1 (5 bases). Germline V gives CDR1 MRHNA, CDR2 SNTAGT. The CDR3 spans 15 residues. V was clipped by 0 bases and J by 0 bases, with 6 bases between them. CDR3 nucleotide sequence: TGTGCCAGCAGTGACTCAGACAGCTCCTACAATGAGCAGTTCTTC. Translating gives CASSDSDSSYNEQFF.

The chain is built from TRBV6-5 and TRBJ1-2, with 7 bases fitting TRBD1. CDR3 length: 14 amino acids. Germline V gene lookup returns CDR1 MNHEY and CDR2 SVGAGI. V was pared by 3 bases and J by 4 bases, with 5 bases of the junction left unmatched. The CDR3 spells CASSYSGTAYGYTF. CDR3 nucleotide sequence: TGTGCCAGCAGTTATAGTGGGACAGCCTATGGCTACACCTTC.

The table lists this clone with a few counts. The CDR3 region has the DNA TGTGCCAGTAGTATGGAAGGGGGACATCTTGCACCCCAGCATTTT. It specifies CASSMEGGHLAPQHF. The V call is TRBV19, the J call TRBJ1-5, with a weak D call TRBD1 (6 bases). Trimming pared 3 bases from V and 10 bases from J, leaving 19 bases between. The CDR3 length is 15 residues. Germline CDR1 is LNHDA and CDR2 is SQIVND (reference sequence).

This clone turned up a few times. The chain uses TRBV7-2 and TRBJ2-1; 11 bases line up with TRBD2. CDR3 size: 16 residues. V lost 3 bases to trimming and J lost 0 bases; unmatched junction nucleotides: 1. Germline V lookup: CDR1 SGHTA, CDR2 FQGNSA. This CDR3 is CASSFSGGGSYNEQFF. Here the CDR3 DNA reads TGTGCCAGCAGCTTTAGCGGGGGGGGCTCCTACAATGAGCAGTTCTTC.

The chain links TRBV9 to TRBJ1-2, with a weak D call TRBD1 (6 bases). The CDR3 runs to 14 residues. CDR1 SGDLS and CDR2 YYNGEE come from the germline V gene. The V end was cut by 3 bases, the J end by 7 bases, with 16 bases between. The CDR3 loop reads CASSGGYREPGYTF. The CDR3 bases are TGTGCCAGCAGCGGGGGTTACAGGGAACCTGGCTACACCTTC.

This chain links TRBV2 with TRBJ2-5, with 10 bases lining up with TRBD2. The germline gives CDR1 SNHLY, CDR2 FYNNEI. The ends lost 6 bases at V and 5 bases at J; junction bases unmatched: 12. The CDR3 extends over 16 amino acids. The CDR3 nucleotides are TGTGCCAGCAGCGAATTTATAGCGGGGGGAAGGGAGACCCAGTACTTC. Translation: CASSEFIAGGRETQYF.

The chain uses TRBV29-1 and TRBJ2-2; TRBD1 matches at 8 bases. This CDR3 is built from 15 residues. CDR1 SQVTM and CDR2 ANQGSEA come from the germline V gene. The ends lost 4 bases at V and 4 bases at J; junction bases unmatched: 8. The chain's CDR3 is CSVAQGAYGTGELFF. In DNA, the CDR3 is TGCAGCGTTGCCCAGGGGGCCTATGGCACCGGGGAGCTGTTTTTT.

The V gene is TRBV5-6, the J gene TRBJ2-7, with TRBD2 matching 9 bases. J lost 3 bases, V lost 4 bases, and 5 bases had no gene match. Germline CDR1 SGHDT, CDR2 YYEEEE. CDR3 length: 14 residues. CDR3 region: CASSKGLAIYEQYF. CDR3 sequence (DNA): TGTGCCAGCAGCAAGGGACTAGCTATCTACGAGCAGTACTTC.

The CDR3 bases are TGTGCCAGCAGTTTAAACAGACCCAGTGGGGGCTACACCTTC. Amino acids: CASSLNRPSGGYTF. The chain is built from TRBV27 and TRBJ1-2; D is uncertain. Germline CDR1 and CDR2: MNHEY and SMNVEV (reference sequence). Deletions cut 2 bases from V and 8 bases from J, with 15 bases between. The CDR3 is 14 residues long.

This clone has a single count. The chain links TRBV19 to TRBJ2-1, with 10 nucleotides matching TRBD2. The ends lost 5 bases at V and 10 bases at J; junction bases unmatched: 8. The germline V gene encodes CDR1 LNHDA and CDR2 SQIVND (reference sequence). The CDR3 has 14 amino acids. The CDR3 DNA reads TGTGCCAGTAGTCTCAGCGGGGGGGCGGGAGAGCAGTTCTTC. Translated, it gives CASSLSGGAGEQFF.

The chain links TRBV7-6 to TRBJ2-3; D is unclear. The V gene lost 1 base and the J gene lost 4 bases, with 12 bases spanning the gap. Germline V gene sequence: CDR1 SGHVS, CDR2 FNYEAQ. The CDR3 spans 15 residues. Here the CDR3 reads CASSLVIAPADTQYF. The CDR3 coding sequence is TGTGCCAGCAGCTTAGTTATAGCTCCGGCAGATACGCAGTATTTT.

The V call is TRBV30, the J call TRBJ2-5; weak D call: TRBD2 (5 bases). CDR1 and CDR2 from the germline V gene are GTSNPN and SVGIG (reference sequence). With 2 bases removed from V and 4 bases from J, the gap between germline ends came to 14 bases. The CDR3 covers 14 residues. DNA for the CDR3: TGTGCCTGGAGTTACCCGATGGGAGCAGAGACCCAGTACTTC. Translating it yields CAWSYPMGAETQYF.

This clone was counted only a few times. The chain recombines TRBV6-1 with TRBJ1-2; TRBD1 aligns across 7 bases. Per germline, CDR1 MNHNS and CDR2 SASEGT. The CDR3 covers 15 residues. The V gene end was trimmed by 1 base and the J gene end by 4 bases; junction bases not matched to a gene: 6. CDR3: CASSEGTTGVYGYTF. The CDR3 DNA follows: TGTGCCAGCAGTGAAGGGACTACAGGGGTCTATGGCTACACCTTC.

V usage is TRBV6-4 and J usage is TRBJ2-5; 9 nucleotides agree with TRBD2. With 4 bases clipped from V and 2 bases from J, the junction kept 5 bases outside the gene matches. Germline V gives CDR1 MRHNA, CDR2 SNTAGT. This CDR3 contains 15 residues. CDR3 residues: CASSVAGGGQETQYF. The CDR3 coding sequence is TGTGCCAGCAGTGTTGCGGGGGGGGGTCAAGAGACCCAGTACTTC.